This T cell receptor (beta chain) was documented in a study of tumor and adjacent non-tumor tissue in lung cancer. Overall study findings and caveats: Normal lung showed higher cumulative top 100 clone frequency than tumor.

The CDR3 extends over 15 amino acids. The germline gives CDR1 SGHRS, CDR2 YFSETQ. Trimming took off 0 bases at V and 5 bases at J, with 11 bases between the two ends. A modified ARM-PCR protocol with three rounds of nested PCR amplified TCRbeta. TCRdb used MiXCR to reprocess the multiplex PCR reads, holding one entry per CDR3 protein. Of under 150,000 distinct CDR3 sequences listed, around 61% were seen once; the top ten hold 18%. The template was RNA from unsorted bulk tissue. In regard to this clonotype: Its antigen is undetermined.

This sequence was found in a man aged 60 to 75 with small cell lung cancer. Sequencing input: lung tumor tissue. This chain links TRBV5-1 with TRBJ2-2, with D perhaps TRBD2 (6 bases). As DNA, the CDR3 is TGCGCCAGCAGCTTGGGGCGGGACTGGACCGGGGAGCTGTTTTTT. It specifies CASSLGRDWTGELFF.